This T cell receptor (beta chain) was found in a study of T cell responses to AZD1222 COVID-19 vaccine. Broader study findings: After two AZD1222 doses, spike-specific TCR breadth and depth rose versus day 0.

Points on this clone: Its target is not known.

V was shortened by 7 bases and J by 8 bases, with 14 bases between the two germline ends. Germline V lookup: CDR1 MDHEN, CDR2 SYDVKM. CDR3 length equals 12 residues. Data came from immunoSEQ multiplex PCR; TCRdb stores just in-frame clones and leaves some out. The sample holds tens of thousands of clones; 80% are singletons and the top ten take approximately 3.6%. V gene TRBV28 combines with J gene TRBJ1-1; no clear D. Sequencing used peripheral blood, obtained on day 0 of AZD1222 vaccination. The source of this sequence is an adult in good health. The DNA for the CDR3 is TGTGCCAGCACCCGAAGCCAAGTAGAAGCTTTCTTT. The encoded protein is CASTRSQVEAFF.